Listed below are T cell receptor beta chains from one sample, sequenced in a study of CD8 T cells in ankylosing spondylitis. Each CDR3 protein gets one entry after TCRdb re-called the 5' RACE reads with MiXCR. The sample has nearly 350,000 distinct CDR3 sequences, roughly 14% seen once. Sequenced material: blood, either unsorted or a sorted T cell fraction (not recorded which). Receptor source: a male donor with ankylosing spondylitis or in good health (not recorded which). Both conserved end residues are part of each CDR3. Each record gives: clone size, J gene, V gene, CDR3 protein. Size is stated for part of the rows, as once, few or many counts, or as a class when the clone is expanded.

clone size: .; J gene: TRBJ2-1; V gene: TRBV7-2; CDR3 protein: CASSLGAIGNEQFF
clone size: .; J gene: TRBJ1-1; V gene: TRBV4-2; CDR3 protein: CASSQEVSQGTEAFF
clone size: .; J gene: TRBJ2-1; V gene: TRBV11-3; CDR3 protein: CASSFSLAGGNNEQFF
clone size: few; J gene: TRBJ2-3; V gene: TRBV12-3/TRBV12-4; CDR3 protein: CASSSHSGTTDTQYF
clone size: few; J gene: TRBJ2-7; V gene: TRBV16; CDR3 protein: CASSPRSFGDEQYF
clone size: .; J gene: TRBJ1-1; V gene: TRBV12-3/TRBV12-4; CDR3 protein: CASSLNGVPNTEAFF
clone size: .; J gene: TRBJ2-5; V gene: TRBV20-1; CDR3 protein: CSAETDLAQYF
clone size: few; J gene: TRBJ2-3; V gene: TRBV25-1; CDR3 protein: CASRHWDPTDTQYF
clone size: .; J gene: TRBJ1-1; V gene: TRBV20-1; CDR3 protein: CSAPRGWDTEAFF
clone size: .; J gene: TRBJ2-4; V gene: TRBV7-8; CDR3 protein: CASNPSRGAKNIQYF
clone size: .; J gene: TRBJ1-1; V gene: TRBV9; CDR3 protein: CASSASPGIAEAFF
clone size: .; J gene: TRBJ2-5; V gene: TRBV27; CDR3 protein: CASSTVVEETQYF
clone size: few; J gene: TRBJ1-2; V gene: TRBV12-3/TRBV12-4; CDR3 protein: CASSFGNGYTF
clone size: .; J gene: TRBJ1-1; V gene: TRBV4-1; CDR3 protein: CASSQGVVAGVGRAEAFF
clone size: few; J gene: TRBJ2-1; V gene: TRBV11-2; CDR3 protein: CASSPGPRKQFF
clone size: .; J gene: TRBJ1-3; V gene: TRBV10-2; CDR3 protein: CASSASGEGTIYF
clone size: few; J gene: TRBJ2-5; V gene: TRBV7-9; CDR3 protein: CASSLAEESRGKTQYF
clone size: few; J gene: TRBJ1-6; V gene: TRBV20-1; CDR3 protein: CSTTTGLSSYNSPLHF
clone size: few; J gene: TRBJ2-7; V gene: TRBV5-1; CDR3 protein: CASSLPDGGLDEQYF
clone size: few; J gene: TRBJ2-7; V gene: TRBV7-2; CDR3 protein: CASSLSAGGGYEQYF
clone size: many; J gene: TRBJ1-2; V gene: TRBV10-3; CDR3 protein: CAISDLRDRGLQNYGYTF
clone size: few; J gene: TRBJ2-3; V gene: TRBV6-1; CDR3 protein: CASSEGTGGTDTQYF
clone size: few; J gene: TRBJ2-3; V gene: TRBV7-9; CDR3 protein: CASSVPTGASTDTQYF
clone size: .; J gene: TRBJ2-3; V gene: TRBV5-1; CDR3 protein: CASSLELAGGSTDTQYF
clone size: few; J gene: TRBJ2-7; V gene: TRBV5-1; CDR3 protein: CASSLGTGIHEQYF